The clone carrying this T cell receptor (beta chain) was counted once. As yet, its antigen is unknown. This sample stems from a study of PD-1 blockade in classical Hodgkin lymphoma. Overall study results and limits: Before treatment, TCR diversity in newly diagnosed patients was reportedly lower than in healthy donors. With respect to the repertoire differences, their causes, possibly disease activity or prior therapy, remain undefined.

As to time point: cycle 4 day 1 (C4D1), after about 6 weeks of nivolumab. Autologous stem cell transplantation was followed by relapse in every patient, and brentuximab vedotin exposure varied. Isolation of CD4+ T cells from thawed PBMCs was performed by magnetic negative selection. Progressive disease, partial response or complete response was each patient's best response. Data came from immunoSEQ multiplex PCR; TCRdb stores just in-frame clones and leaves some out. The data contain around 30,000 clones, approximately 90% of them singletons. CDR3 length: 14 residues. J lost 3 bases, V lost 4 bases, and 4 bases had no gene match. Germline V CDR1 and CDR2: SNHLY, FYNNEI.

This specimen was CD4+ T cells from blood, taken before the fourth cycle of nivolumab. The source of this sequence is a human donor with classical Hodgkin lymphoma. The chain carries TRBV2 and TRBJ2-3; 7 bases fit TRBD2. Written as DNA, the CDR3 is TGTGCCAGCAGTGTGAACGGGAGGACAGATACGCAGTATTTT. Translated, it gives CASSVNGRTDTQYF.